The rows below give T cell receptor beta chains drawn from one sample of a study of blood T cells in healthy people across ages. Via MiXCR, TCRdb re-called the 5' RACE reads, giving one row per CDR3 protein. The sample lists approximately 810,000 distinct CDR3 sequences; about 30% were seen once. Sequenced sample: blood. The origin of the receptors is a woman of 80 years or more in good health. CDR3s include the opening cysteine and the closing phenylalanine or tryptophan. The D gene is left open where the match is weak.

D,J,V,CDR3
-,TRBJ2-7,TRBV7-2,CASSLAASPGQAYEQYF
-,TRBJ1-2,TRBV6-5,CASRYRHGYTF
-,TRBJ1-2,TRBV7-6,CASSPDGGARGYGYTF
-,TRBJ2-7,TRBV7-2,CASSLVPIGGTHEQYF
TRBD2,TRBJ2-1,TRBV7-9,CASSRGGRDEQFF
-,TRBJ2-3,TRBV5-1,CASSLALGAGTDTQYF
-,TRBJ1-2,TRBV7-2,CASSANRDFHGYTF
-,-,TRBV20-1,CSASYKGVRYEQYF
TRBD2,TRBJ2-2,TRBV27,CASRGGLAGGNTGELFF
-,TRBJ2-7,TRBV5-5,CASSLDGTEFGEQYF
-,TRBJ1-4,TRBV5-1,CASSLDEGRREKLFF